A selection of T cell receptor beta chains follows, all from one sample in a study of cytomegalovirus exposure and HLA in healthy donors. TCRdb keeps only in-frame clones here, not all; method: immunoSEQ multiplex PCR. The top ten hold 4% to 6% of the sample, which has 120,000 or so clones, more than 70% seen once. Sequencing used PBMCs. The source is a man aged 18 to 29 in good health and CMV-seronegative. Each CDR3 is given with its conserved first and last residue. Fields, in order: CDR3 protein, CDR3 DNA, CDR3 length, clone size, J gene, D gene, V gene. A D gene is named only where the DNA matches it firmly. Size tells how often a clone was seen (once, few, many) or the class of an expanded clone, and some rows leave it out.

cdr3_aa: CASSLSSNYGYTF; cdr3_nt: TGTGCCAGCAGCTTATCCAGTAACTATGGCTACACCTTC; cdr3_length: 13; clone_size: NA; j_call: TRBJ1-2; d_call: NA; v_call: TRBV11-2
cdr3_aa: CASSSSGTSGGAGQYF; cdr3_nt: TGCGCCAGCAGCTCGTCCGGGACTAGCGGGGGGGCTGGCCAGTACTTC; cdr3_length: 16; clone_size: once; j_call: TRBJ2-5; d_call: TRBD2; v_call: TRBV5-1
cdr3_aa: CASSVDRSVEKLFF; cdr3_nt: TGTGCCAGCAGCGTAGACAGGAGCGTCGAAAAACTGTTTTTT; cdr3_length: 14; clone_size: NA; j_call: TRBJ1-4; d_call: NA; v_call: TRBV2
cdr3_aa: CASSEARGRGYTF; cdr3_nt: TGTGCCAGCAGTGAAGCGCGGGGGCGAGGCTACACCTTC; cdr3_length: 13; clone_size: NA; j_call: TRBJ1-2; d_call: NA; v_call: TRBV2
cdr3_aa: CASSESRYGYTF; cdr3_nt: TGTGCCAGCAGTGAGTCGCGCTATGGCTACACCTTC; cdr3_length: 12; clone_size: NA; j_call: TRBJ1-2; d_call: NA; v_call: TRBV25-1
cdr3_aa: CASIPDLGTGGWTEAFF; cdr3_nt: TGTGCCAGCATCCCTGACTTGGGGACAGGGGGCTGGACTGAAGCTTTCTTT; cdr3_length: 17; clone_size: NA; j_call: TRBJ1-1; d_call: TRBD1; v_call: TRBV7-6
cdr3_aa: CASSSGLAGVFYEQYF; cdr3_nt: TGTGCCAGTAGTTCAGGACTAGCGGGAGTTTTCTACGAGCAGTACTTC; cdr3_length: 16; clone_size: NA; j_call: TRBJ2-7; d_call: TRBD2; v_call: TRBV19
cdr3_aa: CAWSVRGEAFF; cdr3_nt: TGTGCCTGGAGTGTACGAGGTGAAGCTTTCTTT; cdr3_length: 11; clone_size: NA; j_call: TRBJ1-1; d_call: NA; v_call: TRBV30
cdr3_aa: CASSFQGRGTDTQYF; cdr3_nt: TGTGCCAGCAGCTTCCAGGGTCGTGGCACAGATACGCAGTATTTT; cdr3_length: 15; clone_size: NA; j_call: TRBJ2-3; d_call: NA; v_call: TRBV5-5
cdr3_aa: CASSSDRGRTDTQYF; cdr3_nt: TGTGCCAGCAGCTCAGACAGGGGTCGCACAGATACGCAGTATTTT; cdr3_length: 15; clone_size: NA; j_call: TRBJ2-3; d_call: TRBD1; v_call: TRBV7-9
cdr3_aa: CASRSSAGGEQFF; cdr3_nt: TGTGCCAGCAGGAGTTCAGCGGGGGGTGAGCAGTTCTTC; cdr3_length: 13; clone_size: NA; j_call: TRBJ2-1; d_call: TRBD2; v_call: TRBV6-1
cdr3_aa: CASNPGGLGTEAFF; cdr3_nt: TGTGCCAGCAATCCGGGGGGCTTAGGCACTGAAGCTTTCTTT; cdr3_length: 14; clone_size: NA; j_call: TRBJ1-1; d_call: NA; v_call: TRBV2
cdr3_aa: CASSLGQKVTYEQYF; cdr3_nt: TGTGCCAGCAGCTTGGGGCAGAAAGTTACCTACGAGCAGTACTTC; cdr3_length: 15; clone_size: NA; j_call: TRBJ2-7; d_call: NA; v_call: TRBV5-6
cdr3_aa: CASSITGNSYEQYF; cdr3_nt: TGTGCCAGCAGCATAACAGGGAACTCCTACGAGCAGTACTTC; cdr3_length: 14; clone_size: NA; j_call: TRBJ2-7; d_call: NA; v_call: TRBV9
cdr3_aa: CAIRGLASEQYF; cdr3_nt: TGTGCCATCCGAGGACTAGCGTCCGAGCAGTACTTC; cdr3_length: 12; clone_size: NA; j_call: TRBJ2-7; d_call: TRBD2; v_call: TRBV10-3
cdr3_aa: CASSRDRHSPLHF; cdr3_nt: TGTGCCAGCAGCCGGGACAGACATTCACCCCTCCACTTT; cdr3_length: 13; clone_size: NA; j_call: TRBJ1-6; d_call: TRBD1; v_call: TRBV5-4